The rows below give T cell receptor beta chains drawn from one sample of a study of shared clonotypes between healthy human individuals. Clones were read by immunoSEQ multiplex PCR, and TCRdb kept only the in-frame ones, dropping some. The sample comprises 2 million to 2.5 million clones, around 93% of which are singletons, and around 0.38% rests with the top ten. Source material: naive CD4+ T cells from PBMCs. Receptors originate from a man aged 18 to 35 in good health. Some clones in this sample may be carry-over from other donors' samples. The CDR3 runs from the conserved cysteine through the conserved F or W. D genes are given only for firm matches. Some rows mark clone size as missing; the rest say once, few, many or name a class of expanded clone.

V gene	clone size	D gene	J gene	CDR3 protein	CDR3 DNA
TRBV10-3	NA	NA	TRBJ2-1	CAISEADRFNDNEQFF	TGTGCCATCAGTGAGGCAGACAGGTTCAATGACAATGAGCAGTTCTTC
TRBV19	NA	NA	TRBJ1-1	CASSAPPFEGYGAFF	TGTGCCAGTAGTGCGCCTCCCTTCGAGGGGTACGGAGCTTTCTTT
TRBV28	NA	TRBD2	TRBJ2-7	CASTSGSLVSYEQYF	TGTGCCAGCACTAGCGGGAGTTTGGTCTCCTACGAGCAGTACTTC
TRBV4-1	NA	NA	TRBJ2-3	CASSQDHGGRSDTQYF	TGCGCCAGCAGCCAAGATCATGGGGGGAGGTCAGATACGCAGTATTTT
TRBV29-1	NA	NA	TRBJ1-1	CSGGLGLLAEAFF	TGCAGCGGTGGTTTGGGCTTGTTGGCTGAAGCTTTCTTT
TRBV30	NA	NA	TRBJ1-1	CAWSPLPPDPQGFRAEAFF	TGTGCCTGGAGTCCCCTCCCCCCGGACCCTCAGGGGTTCCGGGCTGAAGCTTTCTTT
TRBV30	NA	NA	TRBJ2-1	CAWSQQGRKFF	TGTGCCTGGAGTCAACAGGGTCGCAAGTTCTTC
TRBV6-6	NA	NA	TRBJ1-1	CASSYSLSDTEAFF	TGTGCCAGCAGTTACTCTCTCTCGGACACTGAAGCTTTCTTT
TRBV9	NA	TRBD1	TRBJ2-7	CASSPPGQGTYEQYF	TGTGCCAGCAGCCCACCGGGACAGGGGACCTACGAGCAGTACTTC
TRBV11-1	NA	TRBD1	TRBJ2-5	CASSNRGEETQYF	TGTGCCAGCAGCAACAGGGGAGAAGAGACCCAGTACTTC
TRBV28	NA	TRBD2	TRBJ2-1	CASSAWTSGSLDEQFF	TGTGCCAGCAGTGCCTGGACTAGCGGGAGTCTCGATGAGCAGTTCTTC
TRBV2	once	NA	TRBJ1-5	CASRVGTNLNQPQHF	TGTGCCAGCAGGGTCGGGACGAACCTCAATCAGCCCCAGCATTTT
TRBV28	once	TRBD2	TRBJ2-1	CASSFSLSGRVNYEQFF	TGTGCCAGCAGTTTCTCCCTTAGCGGGAGGGTTAACTATGAGCAGTTCTTC
TRBV5-1	NA	TRBD1	TRBJ2-3	CASSTGGSRTDTQYF	TGCGCCAGCAGCACAGGGGGATCTCGCACAGATACGCAGTATTTT
TRBV9	NA	NA	TRBJ2-7	CASSAIGNSYEQYF	TGTGCCAGCAGCGCCATAGGAAACTCCTACGAGCAGTACTTC